This TCR beta chain was captured in a study of PD-1 blockade in classical Hodgkin lymphoma. This CDR3 comprises 13 residues. Per germline, CDR1 SGHVS and CDR2 FNYEAQ. V lost 1 base, J lost 4 bases, and 7 bases lay in between. In the case of this clone: Its specificity is unknown.

General study findings and limits: Baseline TCR diversity was reportedly lower in newly diagnosed patients than in healthy donors. It was reported as lower still in relapsed/refractory patients. The authors have not defined what causes the repertoire differences, possibly disease activity or prior therapy.

Sequencing used immunoSEQ multiplex PCR; TCRdb keeps in-frame clones, though not all of them. The table shows approximately 3,000 clones, with 80% occurring only once. Time point noted: newly diagnosed, previously untreated cHL patient sample. From thawed PBMCs, magnetic negative selection was used to isolate the CD8+ T cells. Comparison relied on PBMCs that came from newly diagnosed, untreated classical Hodgkin lymphoma. J is TRBJ1-1 and V is TRBV7-6; D is possibly TRBD1 (5 bases). This receptor was taken from a human donor with classical Hodgkin lymphoma. Sample: CD8+ T cells from blood. Here the CDR3 DNA reads TGTGCCAGCAGCTTAGGGGGGGGCACTGAAGCTTTCTTT. Its translation: CASSLGGGTEAFF.